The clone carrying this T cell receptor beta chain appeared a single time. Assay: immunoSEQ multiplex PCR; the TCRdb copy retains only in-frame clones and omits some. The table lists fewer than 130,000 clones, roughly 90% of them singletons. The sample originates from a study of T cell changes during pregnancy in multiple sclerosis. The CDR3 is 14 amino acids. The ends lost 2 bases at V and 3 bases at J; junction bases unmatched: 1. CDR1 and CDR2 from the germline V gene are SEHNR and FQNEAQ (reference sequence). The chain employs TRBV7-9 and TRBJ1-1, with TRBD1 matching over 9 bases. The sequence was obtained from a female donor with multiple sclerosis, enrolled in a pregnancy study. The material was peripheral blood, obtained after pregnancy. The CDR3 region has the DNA TGTGCCAGCAGCTTAAGACAGGGGGACACTGAAGCTTTCTTT. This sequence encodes CASSLRQGDTEAFF.